This T cell receptor beta chain was recorded in a study of T cell responses to AZD1222 COVID-19 vaccine. Findings and caveats of the study: Baseline seropositives among AZD1222 recipients totaled only five or six. Spike was spanned by vaccine-associated CD4 TCRs, with dominance at 160-218 and 743-854. Reports say nearly half of spike-specific TCRs go after unmutated variant regions.

The assay was immunoSEQ multiplex PCR, and TCRdb's table has in-frame clones only and misses some. The table shows 100,000 to 150,000 clones, with approximately 88% occurring only once. In the case of this clone: Its matching antigen is unknown.

Germline CDR1 and CDR2: MNHNS and SASEGT. The CDR3 is made up of 15 amino acids. The junction had 5 bases not matched to a gene; V was cut back by 1 base and J by 6 bases. Sequencing was performed on peripheral blood, taken on day 0 of AZD1222 vaccination. The chain has TRBV6-1 and TRBJ1-1; TRBD1 aligns across 10 bases. The TCR comes from an adult in good health. This chain's CDR3 is CASSEGRDRGAEAFF. CDR3 sequence (DNA): TGTGCCAGCAGTGAAGGGCGGGACAGGGGAGCTGAAGCTTTCTTT.